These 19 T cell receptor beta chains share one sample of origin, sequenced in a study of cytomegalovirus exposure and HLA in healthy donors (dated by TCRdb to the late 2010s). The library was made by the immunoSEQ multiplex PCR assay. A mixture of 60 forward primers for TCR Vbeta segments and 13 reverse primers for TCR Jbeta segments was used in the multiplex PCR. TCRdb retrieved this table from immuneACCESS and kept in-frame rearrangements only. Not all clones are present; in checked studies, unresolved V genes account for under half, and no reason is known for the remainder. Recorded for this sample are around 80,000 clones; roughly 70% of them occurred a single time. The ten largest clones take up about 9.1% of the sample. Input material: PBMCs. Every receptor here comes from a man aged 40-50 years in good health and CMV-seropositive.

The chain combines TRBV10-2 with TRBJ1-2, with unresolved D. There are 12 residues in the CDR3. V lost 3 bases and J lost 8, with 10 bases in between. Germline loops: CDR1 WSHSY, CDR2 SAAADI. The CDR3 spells CASSDSRRGYTF. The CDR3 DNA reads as TGCGCCAGCAGTGACTCCCGCCGGGGCTACACCTTC.

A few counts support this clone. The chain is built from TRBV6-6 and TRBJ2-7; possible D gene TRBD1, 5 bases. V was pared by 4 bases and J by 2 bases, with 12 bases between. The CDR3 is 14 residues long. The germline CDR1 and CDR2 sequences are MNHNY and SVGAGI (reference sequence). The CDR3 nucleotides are TGTGCCAGCAGTTCTGCAGGGATTCCCTACGAGCAGTACTTC. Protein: CASSSAGIPYEQYF.

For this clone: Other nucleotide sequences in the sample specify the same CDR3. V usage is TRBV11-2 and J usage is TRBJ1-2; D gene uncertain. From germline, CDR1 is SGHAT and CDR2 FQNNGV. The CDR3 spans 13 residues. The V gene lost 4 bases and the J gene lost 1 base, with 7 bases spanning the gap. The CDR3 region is CASSSTGNYGYTF. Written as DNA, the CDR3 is TGTGCCAGCAGCTCCACTGGTAACTATGGCTACACCTTC.

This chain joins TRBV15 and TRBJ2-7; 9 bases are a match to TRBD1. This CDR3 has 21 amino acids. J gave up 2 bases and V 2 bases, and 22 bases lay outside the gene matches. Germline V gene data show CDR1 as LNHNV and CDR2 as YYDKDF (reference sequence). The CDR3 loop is CATSRRTFKIPGQGLPYEQYF. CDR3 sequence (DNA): TGTGCCACCAGCAGACGAACATTTAAAATTCCGGGACAGGGTCTCCCCTACGAGCAGTACTTC.

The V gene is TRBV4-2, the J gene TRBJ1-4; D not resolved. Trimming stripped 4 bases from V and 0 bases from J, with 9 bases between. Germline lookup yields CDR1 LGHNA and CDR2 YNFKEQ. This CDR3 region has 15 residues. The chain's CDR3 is CASSPAQTTNEKLFF. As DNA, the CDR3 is TGTGCCAGCAGCCCTGCACAGACAACTAATGAAAAACTGTTTTTT.

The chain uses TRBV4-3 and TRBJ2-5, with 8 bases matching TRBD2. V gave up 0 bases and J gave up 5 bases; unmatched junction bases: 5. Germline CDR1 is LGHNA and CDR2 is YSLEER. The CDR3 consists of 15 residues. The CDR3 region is CASSQDSGLVETQYF. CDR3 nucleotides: TGCGCCAGCAGCCAAGATTCGGGACTAGTCGAGACCCAGTACTTC.

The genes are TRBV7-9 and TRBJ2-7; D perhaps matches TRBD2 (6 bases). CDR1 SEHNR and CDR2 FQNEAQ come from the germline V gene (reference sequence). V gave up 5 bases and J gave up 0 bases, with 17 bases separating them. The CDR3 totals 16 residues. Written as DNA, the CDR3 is TGTGCCAGCAGCCCCCTGGGGGGAGAGGACTCCTACGAGCAGTACTTC. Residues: CASSPLGGEDSYEQYF.

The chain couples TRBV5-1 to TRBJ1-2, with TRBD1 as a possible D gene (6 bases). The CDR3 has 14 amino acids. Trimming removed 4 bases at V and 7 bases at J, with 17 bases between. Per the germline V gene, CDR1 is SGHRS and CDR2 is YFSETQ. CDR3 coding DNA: TGCGCCAGCAGCGGGGAGGGGGTGTCCAGTGGCTACACCTTC. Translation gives CASSGEGVSSGYTF.

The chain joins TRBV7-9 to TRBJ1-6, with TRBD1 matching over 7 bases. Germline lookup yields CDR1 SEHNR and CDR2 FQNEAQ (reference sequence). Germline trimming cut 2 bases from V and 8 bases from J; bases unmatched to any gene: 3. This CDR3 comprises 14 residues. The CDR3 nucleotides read TGTGCCAGCAGCTTAACAGGGGAGGATTCACCCCTCCACTTT. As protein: CASSLTGEDSPLHF.

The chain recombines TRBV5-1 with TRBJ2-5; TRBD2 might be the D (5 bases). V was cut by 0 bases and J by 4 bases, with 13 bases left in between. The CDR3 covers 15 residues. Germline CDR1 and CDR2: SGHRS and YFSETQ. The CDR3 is CASSLALVTTETQYF. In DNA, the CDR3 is TGCGCCAGCAGCTTGGCCTTGGTGACTACAGAGACCCAGTACTTC.

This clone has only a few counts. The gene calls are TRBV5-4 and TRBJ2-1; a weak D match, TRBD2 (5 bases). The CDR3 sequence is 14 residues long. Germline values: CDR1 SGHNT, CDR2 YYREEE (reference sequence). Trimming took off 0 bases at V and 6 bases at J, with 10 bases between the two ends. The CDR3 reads CASSLESSRNEQFF. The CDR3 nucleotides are TGTGCCAGCAGCTTGGAGTCTAGCCGCAATGAGCAGTTCTTC.

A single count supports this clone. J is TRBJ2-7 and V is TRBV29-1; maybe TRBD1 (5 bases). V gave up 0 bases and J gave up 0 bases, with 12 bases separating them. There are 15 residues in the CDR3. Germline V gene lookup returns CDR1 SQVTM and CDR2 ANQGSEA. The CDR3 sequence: CSVEEGVKSSYEQYF. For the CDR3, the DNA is TGCAGCGTTGAAGAAGGGGTAAAAAGCTCCTACGAGCAGTACTTC.

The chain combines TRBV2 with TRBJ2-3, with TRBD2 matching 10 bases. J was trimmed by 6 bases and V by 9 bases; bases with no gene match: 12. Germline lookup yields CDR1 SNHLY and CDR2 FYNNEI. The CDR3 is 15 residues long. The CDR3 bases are TGTGCCAGTTCCCTCTTGACTAGCGGGTCGGATACGCAGTATTTT. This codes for CASSLLTSGSDTQYF.

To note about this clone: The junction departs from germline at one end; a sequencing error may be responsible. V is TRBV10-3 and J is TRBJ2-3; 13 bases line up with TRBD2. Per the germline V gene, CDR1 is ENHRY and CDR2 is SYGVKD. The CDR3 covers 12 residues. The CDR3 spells CAIQATSGRGHF. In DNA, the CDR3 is TGTGCCATCCAGGCAACTAGCGGGAGGGGACATTTT.

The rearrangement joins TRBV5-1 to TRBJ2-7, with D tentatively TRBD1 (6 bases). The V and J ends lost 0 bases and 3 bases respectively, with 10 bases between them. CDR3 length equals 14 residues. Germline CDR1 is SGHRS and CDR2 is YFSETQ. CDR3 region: CASSLVGGGYEQYF. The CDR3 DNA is TGCGCCAGCAGCTTGGTTGGGGGCGGCTACGAGCAGTACTTC.

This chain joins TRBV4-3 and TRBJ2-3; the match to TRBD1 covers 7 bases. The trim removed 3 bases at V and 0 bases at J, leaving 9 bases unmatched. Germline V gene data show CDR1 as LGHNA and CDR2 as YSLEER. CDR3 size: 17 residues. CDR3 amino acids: CASSQTWDSLSTDTQYF. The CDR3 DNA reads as TGCGCCAGCAGCCAGACTTGGGACAGTCTTAGCACAGATACGCAGTATTTT.

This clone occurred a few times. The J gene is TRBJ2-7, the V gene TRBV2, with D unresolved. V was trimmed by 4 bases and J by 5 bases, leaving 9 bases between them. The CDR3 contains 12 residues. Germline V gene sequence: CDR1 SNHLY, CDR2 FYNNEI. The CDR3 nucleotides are TGTGCCAGCAGTGCCCGGTTGAACGAGCAGTACTTC. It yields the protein CASSARLNEQYF.

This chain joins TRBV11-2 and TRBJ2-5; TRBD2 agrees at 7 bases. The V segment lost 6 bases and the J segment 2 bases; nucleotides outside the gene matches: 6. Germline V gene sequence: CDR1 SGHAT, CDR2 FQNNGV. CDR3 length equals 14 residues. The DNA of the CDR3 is TGTGCCAGCAGTCCTGGGACTAAGCAAGAGACCCAGTACTTC. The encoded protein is CASSPGTKQETQYF.

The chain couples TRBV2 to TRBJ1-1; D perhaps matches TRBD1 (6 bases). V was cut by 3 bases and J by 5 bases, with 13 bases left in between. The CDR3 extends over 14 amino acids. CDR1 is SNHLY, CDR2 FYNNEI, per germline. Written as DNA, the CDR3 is TGTGCCAGCAGTGAGGTAACAGGGAAGACTGAAGCTTTCTTT. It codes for CASSEVTGKTEAFF.